This section outlines one T cell receptor beta chain sequence together with its context. The data were taken from a study of control samples from healthy donors and cancer patients. Assay: immunoSEQ multiplex PCR; the TCRdb copy retains only in-frame clones and omits some. The sample has 150,000 to 200,000 clones, 80% to 95% seen once. CDR3 length equals 12 residues. Germline CDR1 and CDR2: LNHDA and SQIVND (reference sequence). The ends were cut back, 5 bases at V and 4 bases at J, with 5 bases in the middle. Sequencing used blood. The receptor was derived from a woman aged 40 to 49 in good health. The chain carries TRBV19 and TRBJ2-2; D remains unclear. This CDR3 is CASSPGTGELFF. DNA of the CDR3: TGTGCCAGTAGTCCGGGCACCGGGGAGCTGTTTTTT.